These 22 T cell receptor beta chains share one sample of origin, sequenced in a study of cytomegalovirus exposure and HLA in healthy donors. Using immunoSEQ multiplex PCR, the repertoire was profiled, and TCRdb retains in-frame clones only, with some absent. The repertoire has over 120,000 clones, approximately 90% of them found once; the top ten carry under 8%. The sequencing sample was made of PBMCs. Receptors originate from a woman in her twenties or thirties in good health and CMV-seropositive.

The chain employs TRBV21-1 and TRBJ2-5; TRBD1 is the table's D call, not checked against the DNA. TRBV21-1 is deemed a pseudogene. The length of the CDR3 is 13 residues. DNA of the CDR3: TGTGCCAGCAGCAAACCAATCCAAGAGACCCAGTACTTC. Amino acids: CASSKPIQETQYF.

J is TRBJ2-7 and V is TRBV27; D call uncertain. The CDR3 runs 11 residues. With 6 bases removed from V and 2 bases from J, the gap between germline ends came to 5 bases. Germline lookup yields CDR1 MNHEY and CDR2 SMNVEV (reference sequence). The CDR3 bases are TGTGCCAGCAGGAACACCTACGAGCAGTACTTC. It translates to CASRNTYEQYF.

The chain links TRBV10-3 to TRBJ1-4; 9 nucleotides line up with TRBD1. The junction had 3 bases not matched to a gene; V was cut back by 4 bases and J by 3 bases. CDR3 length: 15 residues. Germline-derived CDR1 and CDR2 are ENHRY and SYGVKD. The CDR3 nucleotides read TGTGCCATCAGTGGGACAGGGGAAGCTAATGAAAAACTGTTTTTT. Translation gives CAISGTGEANEKLFF.

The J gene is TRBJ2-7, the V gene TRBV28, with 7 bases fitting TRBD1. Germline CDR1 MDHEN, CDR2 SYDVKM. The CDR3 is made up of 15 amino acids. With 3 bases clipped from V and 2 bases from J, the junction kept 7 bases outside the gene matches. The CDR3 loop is CASSLTGSPTYEQYF. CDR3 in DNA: TGTGCCAGCAGTTTGACAGGGTCCCCGACCTACGAGCAGTACTTC.

This CDR3 is CASSLRTGAGETQYF. CDR3 DNA sequence: TGTGCCAGCAGTTTAAGGACAGGGGCAGGGGAGACCCAGTACTTC. The genes are TRBV27 and TRBJ2-5, with 9 positions matching TRBD1. The ends lost 2 bases at V and 5 bases at J; junction bases unmatched: 6. The CDR3 is 15 amino acids. Germline CDR1 and CDR2: MNHEY and SMNVEV (reference sequence).

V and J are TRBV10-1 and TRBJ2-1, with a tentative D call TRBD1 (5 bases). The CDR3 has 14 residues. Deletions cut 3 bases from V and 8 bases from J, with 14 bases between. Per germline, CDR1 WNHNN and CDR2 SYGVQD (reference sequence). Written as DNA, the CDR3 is TGCGCCAGCAGTGAAAGACAGCGCGTCTATGAGCAGTTCTTC. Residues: CASSERQRVYEQFF.

CDR3 residues: CASSSRGHSGNTIYF. The CDR3 DNA sequence: TGTGCCAGCAGCTCAAGGGGCCACTCTGGAAACACCATATATTTT. The chain couples TRBV5-8 to TRBJ1-3; tentatively, D is TRBD1 (5 bases). The CDR3 has 15 amino acids. V was pared by 3 bases and J by 0 bases, with 10 bases between. From germline, CDR1 is SGHTS and CDR2 YDEGEE.

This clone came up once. The CDR3 coding sequence is TGCGCCAGCAGCCCTCGGGGTAGCGGGACCGGACTAGCCAAAAACATTCAGTACTTC. Protein product: CASSPRGSGTGLAKNIQYF. V and J are TRBV5-1 and TRBJ2-4; 8 nucleotides line up with TRBD2. The V gene end was trimmed by 4 bases and the J gene end by 0 bases; junction bases not matched to a gene: 15. The CDR3 length is 19 residues. Looked up from germline, CDR1 is SGHRS and CDR2 is YFSETQ.

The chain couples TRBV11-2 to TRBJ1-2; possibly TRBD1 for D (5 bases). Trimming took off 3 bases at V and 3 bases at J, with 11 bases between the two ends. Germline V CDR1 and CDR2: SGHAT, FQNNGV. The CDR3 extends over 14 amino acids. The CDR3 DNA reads TGTGCCAGCAGCTTCCGGGGGACTGACTATGGCTACACCTTC. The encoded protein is CASSFRGTDYGYTF.

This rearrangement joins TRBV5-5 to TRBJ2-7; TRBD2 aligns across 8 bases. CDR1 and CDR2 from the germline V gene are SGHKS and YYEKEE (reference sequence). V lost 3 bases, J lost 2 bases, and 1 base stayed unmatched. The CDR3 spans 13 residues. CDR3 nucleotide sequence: TGTGCCAGCAGCTCGGGACTAGCCTACGAGCAGTACTTC. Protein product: CASSSGLAYEQYF.

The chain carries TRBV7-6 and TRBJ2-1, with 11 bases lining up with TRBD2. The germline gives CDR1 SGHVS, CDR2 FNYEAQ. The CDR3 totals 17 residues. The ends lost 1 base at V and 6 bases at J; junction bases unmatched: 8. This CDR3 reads CASSLGVAGGQVNEQFF. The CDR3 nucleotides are TGTGCCAGCAGCTTAGGAGTAGCGGGGGGGCAAGTCAATGAGCAGTTCTTC.

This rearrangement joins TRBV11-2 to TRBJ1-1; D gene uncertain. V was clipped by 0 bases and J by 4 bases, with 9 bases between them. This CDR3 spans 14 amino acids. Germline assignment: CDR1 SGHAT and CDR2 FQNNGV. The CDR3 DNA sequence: TGTGCCAGCAGCTTAGAATTGGGAGGCACTGAAGCTTTCTTT. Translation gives CASSLELGGTEAFF. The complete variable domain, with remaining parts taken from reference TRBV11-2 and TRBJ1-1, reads EAGVAQSPRYKIIEKRQSVAFWCNPISGHATLYWYQQILGQGPKLLIQFQNNGVVDDSQLPKDRFSAERLKGVDSTLKIQPAKLEDSAVYLCASSLELGGTEAFFGQGTRLTVV.

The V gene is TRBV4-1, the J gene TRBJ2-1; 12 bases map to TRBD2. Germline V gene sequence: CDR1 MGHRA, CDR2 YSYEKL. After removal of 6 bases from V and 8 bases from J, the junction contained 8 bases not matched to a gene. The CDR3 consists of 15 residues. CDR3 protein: CASSLWLAGGDEQFF. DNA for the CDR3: TGCGCCAGCAGTTTATGGCTAGCGGGAGGGGATGAGCAGTTCTTC.

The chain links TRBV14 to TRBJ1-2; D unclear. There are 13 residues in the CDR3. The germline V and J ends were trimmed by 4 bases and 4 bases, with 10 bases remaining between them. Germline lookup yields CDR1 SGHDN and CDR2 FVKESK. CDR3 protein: CASSPGLAYGYTF. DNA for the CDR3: TGTGCCAGCAGCCCGGGGTTGGCCTATGGCTACACCTTC. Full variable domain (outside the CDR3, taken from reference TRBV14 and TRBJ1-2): EAGVTQFPSHSVIEKGQTVTLRCDPISGHDNLYWYRRVMGKEIKFLLHFVKESKQDESGMPNNRFLAERTGGTYSTLKVQPAELEDSGVYFCASSPGLAYGYTFGSGTRLTVV.

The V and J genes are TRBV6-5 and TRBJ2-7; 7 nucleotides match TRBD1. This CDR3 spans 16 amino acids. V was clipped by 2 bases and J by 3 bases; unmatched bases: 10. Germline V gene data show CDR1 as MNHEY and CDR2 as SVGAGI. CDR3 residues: CASSYAPGRGFYEQYF. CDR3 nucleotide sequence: TGTGCCAGCAGTTACGCCCCTGGCAGGGGGTTCTACGAGCAGTACTTC.

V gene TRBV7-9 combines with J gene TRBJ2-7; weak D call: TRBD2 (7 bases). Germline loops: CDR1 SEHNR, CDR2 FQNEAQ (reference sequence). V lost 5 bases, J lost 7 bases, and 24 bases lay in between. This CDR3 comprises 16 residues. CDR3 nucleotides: TGTGCCAGCAGCCCGGGCCTAAGGGGGGGGACGGAAGAGCAGTACTTC. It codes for CASSPGLRGGTEEQYF.

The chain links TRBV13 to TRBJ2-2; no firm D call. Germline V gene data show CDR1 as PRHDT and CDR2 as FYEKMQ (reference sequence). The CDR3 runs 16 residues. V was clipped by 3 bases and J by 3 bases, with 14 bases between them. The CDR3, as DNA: TGTGCCAGCAGCTTGGGCAGCTTTAGATACACCGGGGAGCTGTTTTTT. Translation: CASSLGSFRYTGELFF.

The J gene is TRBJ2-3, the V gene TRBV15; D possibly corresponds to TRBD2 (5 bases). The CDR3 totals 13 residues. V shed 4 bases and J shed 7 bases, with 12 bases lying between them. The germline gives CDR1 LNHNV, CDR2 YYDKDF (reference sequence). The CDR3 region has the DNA TGTGCCACCAGCACCCTCGTGGACTATACGCAGTATTTT. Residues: CATSTLVDYTQYF. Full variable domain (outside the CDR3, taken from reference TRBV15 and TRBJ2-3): DAMVIQNPRYQVTQFGKPVTLSCSQTLNHNVMYWYQQKSSQAPKLLFHYYDKDFNNEADTPDNFQSRRPNTSFCFLDIRSPGLGDTAMYLCATSTLVDYTQYFGPGTRLTVL.

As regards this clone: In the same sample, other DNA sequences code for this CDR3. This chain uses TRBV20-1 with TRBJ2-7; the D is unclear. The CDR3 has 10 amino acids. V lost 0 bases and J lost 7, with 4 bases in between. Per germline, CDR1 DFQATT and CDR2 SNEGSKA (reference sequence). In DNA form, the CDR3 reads TGCAGTGCTAGAGACAGGGAGCAGTACTTC. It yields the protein CSARDREQYF.

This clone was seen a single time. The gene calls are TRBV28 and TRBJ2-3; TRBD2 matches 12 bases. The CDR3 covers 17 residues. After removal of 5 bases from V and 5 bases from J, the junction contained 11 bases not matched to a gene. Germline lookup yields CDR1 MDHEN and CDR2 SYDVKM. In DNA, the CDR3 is TGTGCCAGCAGTACCGATCTAGCGGGAGGGCCGGGAGATACGCAGTATTTT. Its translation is CASSTDLAGGPGDTQYF.

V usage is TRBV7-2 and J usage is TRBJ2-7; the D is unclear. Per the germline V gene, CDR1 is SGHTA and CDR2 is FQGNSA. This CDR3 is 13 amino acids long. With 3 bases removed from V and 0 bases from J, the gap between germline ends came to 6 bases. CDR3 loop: CASSLSLSYEQYF. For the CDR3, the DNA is TGTGCCAGCAGCTTGTCCCTCTCCTACGAGCAGTACTTC.

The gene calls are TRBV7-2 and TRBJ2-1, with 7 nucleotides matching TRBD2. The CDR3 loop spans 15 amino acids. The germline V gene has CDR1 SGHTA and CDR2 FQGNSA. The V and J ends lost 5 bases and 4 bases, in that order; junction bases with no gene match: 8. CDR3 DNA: TGTGCCAGCAGCAGCAACTACGGGGGGTACAATGAGCAGTTCTTC. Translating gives CASSSNYGGYNEQFF.